One and the same sample provided the 3 T cell receptor beta chains below, sequenced in a study of blood T cell repertoires in COVID-19. Produced via immunoSEQ multiplex PCR; TCRdb's table is partial and in-frame only. The repertoire holds 130,000 to 150,000 clones, about 86% seen once, with roughly 8.2% in the top ten. The specimen sequenced was peripheral blood. Receptor source: a human donor in a cohort sampled during active COVID-19.

This chain uses TRBV9 with TRBJ1-4; D is ambiguous. The CDR3 has 14 residues. Trimming took off 6 bases at V and 0 bases at J, with 9 bases between the two ends. CDR1 and CDR2 (germline): SGDLS, YYNGEE. The DNA for the CDR3 is TGTGCCAGCACCCCTACTGCAACTAATGAAAAACTGTTTTTT. Protein: CASTPTATNEKLFF. The whole variable domain, filled in from reference TRBV9 and TRBJ1-4, reads DSGVTQTPKHLITATGQRVTLRCSPRSGDLSVYWYQQSLDQGLQFLIQYYNGEERAKGNILERFSAQQFPDLHSELNLSSLELGDSALYFCASTPTATNEKLFFGSGTQLSVL.

The chain is built from TRBV23-1 and TRBJ2-1; 12 bases line up with TRBD2. TRBV23-1 is placed among ORFs of uncertain function. The CDR3 contains 16 residues. Trimming cost V 0 bases and J 10 bases; bases outside gene matches: 7. The CDR3 loop reads CASSQSEASGRVEQFF. In nucleotides, the CDR3 is TGCGCCAGCAGTCAATCGGAGGCTAGCGGGAGGGTAGAGCAGTTCTTC.

This chain joins TRBV6-2 or TRBV6-3 and TRBJ1-5; TRBD1 agrees at 7 bases. Unmatched junction bases numbered 6, after V lost 2 bases and J lost 2 bases. CDR1 and CDR2 from the germline V gene are MNHEY and SVGEGT. CDR3 size: 16 residues. This chain's CDR3 is CASSYATGFGNQPQHF. CDR3 DNA: TGTGCCAGCAGTTACGCGACAGGGTTTGGCAATCAGCCCCAGCATTTT.